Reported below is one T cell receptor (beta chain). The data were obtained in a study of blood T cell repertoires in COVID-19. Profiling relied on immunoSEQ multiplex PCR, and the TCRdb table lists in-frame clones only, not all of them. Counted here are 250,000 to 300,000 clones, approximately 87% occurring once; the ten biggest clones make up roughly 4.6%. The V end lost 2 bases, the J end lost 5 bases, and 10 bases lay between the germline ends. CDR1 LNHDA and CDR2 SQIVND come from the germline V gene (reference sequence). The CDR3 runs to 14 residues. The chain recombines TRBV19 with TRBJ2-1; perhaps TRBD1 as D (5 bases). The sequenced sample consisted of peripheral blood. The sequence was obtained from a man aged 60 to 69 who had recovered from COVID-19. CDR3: CASSISTANNEQFF. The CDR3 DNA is TGTGCCAGTAGTATATCGACAGCCAACAATGAGCAGTTCTTC. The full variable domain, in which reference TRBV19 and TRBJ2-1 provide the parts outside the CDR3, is DGGITQSPKYLFRKEGQNVTLSCEQNLNHDAMYWYRQDPGQGLRLIYYSQIVNDFQKGDIAEGYSVSREKKESFPLTVTSAQKNPTAFYLCASSISTANNEQFFGPGTRLTVL.